This T cell receptor beta chain emerged from a study of vaccination and CD4 T cells after COVID-19. Study-level background: Four females and six males made up the convalescents, two of whom were Hispanic. Cultures that served as controls received a CEFX pool, an HIV-1 Nef pool, or no peptide.

Cultured CD4+ T cell DNA was sequenced using the Oncomine TCR Beta short-read assay. TCRdb recomputed calls from the PCR reads with MiXCR, one row per CDR3 protein. The sample contains approximately 19,000 distinct CDR3 sequences, over 40% of which appear only once. To note about this clonotype: Its specificity is not known.

The treatment: 10-day PBMC culture with coronavirus spike peptide pools or control peptides (ViraFEST assay). Via ViraFEST, peptide pools expanded antigen-specific T cells before TCR sequencing. After removal of 3 bases from V and 0 bases from J, the junction contained 5 bases not matched to a gene. CDR1 is MGHRA, CDR2 YSYEKL, per germline. CDR3 length: 16 residues. The gene calls are TRBV4-1 and TRBJ1-5; 7 nucleotides line up with TRBD1. This receptor was identified in a human donor who had recovered from COVID-19. The sample here was CD4+ T cells from blood, cultured in vitro, taken after SARS-CoV-2 vaccination. The CDR3 loop is CASSQEQGISNQPQHF. CDR3 DNA: TGCGCCAGCAGCCAGGAACAGGGGATTAGCAATCAGCCCCAGCATTTT.